This T cell receptor beta chain emerged from a study of blood T cells in healthy people across ages. Together with a sample-barcoded 5' primer, a J-beta primer mix was included in a second PCR lasting about 7 to 11 cycles. The template-switch adaptor, which had 12 random nucleotides, put a tag on each cDNA molecule. The yield of each sample was at least 3 million CDR3-containing paired-end reads. TCRdb used MiXCR to reprocess the 5' RACE reads, holding one entry per CDR3 protein. The sample contains fewer than 900,000 distinct CDR3 sequences, around 40% of which appear only once. Points on this clonotype: What it binds is not known.

Regarding the study as a whole: Correlation between TCR beta diversity and naive T cell percentage was strong.

Between the trimmed V and J ends, which lost 6 bases and 0 bases, there was a span of 6 bases. CDR1 is SNHLY, CDR2 FYNNEI, per germline. CDR3 length: 14 residues. Extraction yielded at least 5 micrograms of total RNA per sample. The TCR sequence derives from a woman in her fifties or sixties in good health. Input material: blood. The chain uses TRBV2 and TRBJ2-6; the D is unclear. Written as DNA, the CDR3 is TGTGCCAGCAGAAGAACCTCTGGGGCCAACGTCCTGACTTTC. It codes for CASRRTSGANVLTF.